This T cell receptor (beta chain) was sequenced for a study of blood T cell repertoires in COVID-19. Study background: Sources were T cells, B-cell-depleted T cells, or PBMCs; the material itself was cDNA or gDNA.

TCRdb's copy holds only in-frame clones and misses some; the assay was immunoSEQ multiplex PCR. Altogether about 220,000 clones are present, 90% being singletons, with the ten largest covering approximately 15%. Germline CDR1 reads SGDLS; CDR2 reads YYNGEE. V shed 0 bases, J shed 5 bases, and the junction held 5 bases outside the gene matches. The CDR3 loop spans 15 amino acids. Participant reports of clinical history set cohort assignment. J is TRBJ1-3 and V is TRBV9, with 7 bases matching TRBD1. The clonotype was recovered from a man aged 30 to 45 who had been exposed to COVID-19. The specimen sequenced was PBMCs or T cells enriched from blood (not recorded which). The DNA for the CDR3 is TGTGCCAGCAGCGTAGGTCAGGGGGGTAGAAACACCATATATTTT. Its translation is CASSVGQGGRNTIYF.